This TCR beta chain was recovered during a study of cytomegalovirus exposure and HLA in healthy donors. The PCR made use of 60 Vbeta and 13 Jbeta primers. Assay: immunoSEQ multiplex PCR; the TCRdb copy retains only in-frame clones and omits some. The table includes about 90,000 clones, roughly 63% detected once. Whole-study findings and limits: The authors confirmed in vitro that a few CMV-associated chains were specific for CMV antigens. In an earlier analysis, most TCR beta V segments were productive about 90% or about 30% of the time. Most observed TCR sequences were rare, whereas some public TCRs were detected in many donors.

In regard to this clone: Its target is not known.

Germline V CDR1 and CDR2: ENHRY, SYGVKD. Trimming at V came to 7 bases and at J to 3 bases, leaving 7 bases not matched to a gene. This CDR3 is built from 14 residues. Sequenced material: PBMCs. The clonotype comes from a woman between 50 and 59 years old in good health and CMV-seropositive. The chain uses TRBV10-3 and TRBJ1-2, with TRBD1 matching 8 bases. CDR3 sequence: CAITGQGADYGYTF. In DNA form, the CDR3 reads TGTGCCATCACCGGACAGGGAGCGGACTATGGCTACACCTTC.